The entry below describes one TCR beta chain. The record originates from a study of T cell clusters in autoimmune cytopenias. The CDR3 runs to 17 residues. Germline loops: CDR1 MNHEY, CDR2 SVGAGI. TRB was amplified from around 0.25 ug of peripheral blood genomic DNA per sample. TRB rearrangements were amplified by touch-down multiplex PCR with mixed TRB-A/B primers. After re-calling the multiplex PCR reads, TCRdb lists one entry per CDR3 protein, DNA absent. The sample has 5,500 to 8,500 distinct CDR3 sequences. The TCR was taken from a human donor with an autoimmune cytopenia or autoimmune hepatitis (not recorded which). V is TRBV6-5 and J is TRBJ2-7; the TRBD1 assignment by TCRdb is unverifiable without DNA. Sequencing was done on a sample of peripheral blood. The CDR3 reads CASSYKISGTALYEQYF.